Listed below are T cell receptor beta chains from one sample, sequenced in a study of blood T cell repertoires in COVID-19. Measured with immunoSEQ multiplex PCR; TCRdb has only the in-frame clones, and not every one. The repertoire consists of about 350,000 clones, with more than 70% occurring once and the leading ten covering under 1.2%. Sequencing was done on a sample of PBMCs or T cells enriched from blood (not recorded which). The source is a woman in her thirties who had been exposed to COVID-19. Both conserved end residues are part of each CDR3. The D gene is left open where the match is weak. Where a row states a size, it is once, few, many or the class of an expanded clone; other rows omit it.

size: .
D: .
V: TRBV25-1
J: TRBJ1-4
DNA: TGTGCCAGTCGGGGTGAAAAACTGTTTTTT
CDR3: CASRGEKLFF

size: .
D: .
V: TRBV2
J: TRBJ2-7
DNA: TGTGCCAGCAGTGAAGAAGGAGGGCACGAGCAGTACTTC
CDR3: CASSEEGGHEQYF

size: once
D: TRBD1
V: TRBV11-2
J: TRBJ1-5
DNA: TGTGCCAGCAGCAAGGGGACAGGGAGCAATCAGCCCCAGCATTTT
CDR3: CASSKGTGSNQPQHF

size: .
D: TRBD1
V: TRBV15
J: TRBJ2-7
DNA: TGTGCCACCAGCAGAGCCCGGGACAGGGATCGGACGGTGCAGTACTTC
CDR3: CATSRARDRDRTVQYF

size: .
D: .
V: TRBV2
J: TRBJ1-4
DNA: TGTGCCAGCACCGATGGGGACAATAATGAAAAACTGTTTTTT
CDR3: CASTDGDNNEKLFF

size: few
D: TRBD1
V: TRBV28
J: TRBJ1-5
DNA: TGTGCCAGCAGTCCCCGACAGGGTTGGCGCAATCAGCCCCAGCATTTT
CDR3: CASSPRQGWRNQPQHF

size: .
D: TRBD1
V: TRBV9
J: TRBJ1-1
DNA: TGTGCCAGCAGTCACACAGGGGGCGTGAACACTGAAGCTTTCTTT
CDR3: CASSHTGGVNTEAFF

size: .
D: TRBD1
V: TRBV7-6
J: TRBJ2-6
DNA: TGTGCCAGCAGCCGTACGGACAGGGCCTCTGGGGCCAACGTCCTGACTTTC
CDR3: CASSRTDRASGANVLTF

size: .
D: .
V: TRBV5-1
J: TRBJ2-1
DNA: TGCGCCAGCAGCTTGGGGCTAGGTGGGAATGAGCAGTTCTTC
CDR3: CASSLGLGGNEQFF

size: .
D: TRBD2
V: TRBV18
J: TRBJ2-3
DNA: TGTGCCAGCTCACCCGGACTAGCGGGCACAGATACGCAGTATTTT
CDR3: CASSPGLAGTDTQYF

size: .
D: .
V: TRBV6-5
J: TRBJ2-7
DNA: TGTGCCAGCAGTTTCCAGGGGTTTTGGAACGAGCAGTACTTC
CDR3: CASSFQGFWNEQYF

size: .
D: .
V: TRBV30
J: TRBJ1-5
DNA: TGTGCCTGGAGTGTACTGGGAGGGGGGAGCAATCAGCCCCAGCATTTT
CDR3: CAWSVLGGGSNQPQHF

size: .
D: TRBD2
V: TRBV5-1
J: TRBJ2-7
DNA: TGCGCCAGCAGCTTGATTGAGCGGGGGTCCTACGAGCAGTACTTC
CDR3: CASSLIERGSYEQYF

size: .
D: .
V: TRBV19
J: TRBJ2-3
DNA: TGTGCCAGTAGTATAGGTCGGACTAGGGGGGCAGATACGCAGTATTTT
CDR3: CASSIGRTRGADTQYF

size: .
D: TRBD1
V: TRBV9
J: TRBJ1-1
DNA: TGTGCCAGCAGCGGACAGGGGCCGAACACTGAAGCTTTCTTT
CDR3: CASSGQGPNTEAFF

size: once
D: TRBD1
V: TRBV10-3
J: TRBJ1-5
DNA: TGTGCCATCAGTGATCAGGGGGCGGGCAATCAGCCCCAGCATTTT
CDR3: CAISDQGAGNQPQHF

size: once
D: TRBD2
V: TRBV10-3
J: TRBJ2-1
DNA: TGTGCCATCAGGAGCGGGAGCTCCTACAATGAGCAGTTCTTC
CDR3: CAIRSGSSYNEQFF

size: .
D: .
V: TRBV10-1
J: TRBJ2-3
DNA: TGCGCCAGCAGCCCGGGACAAAGCACAGATACGCAGTATTTT
CDR3: CASSPGQSTDTQYF

size: .
D: TRBD1
V: TRBV9
J: TRBJ2-5
DNA: TGTGCCAGCAGCCCGAACAGGGGGGAGACCCAGTACTTC
CDR3: CASSPNRGETQYF

size: .
D: .
V: TRBV29-1
J: TRBJ1-2
DNA: TGCAGCGTCCTCGACATCAACTATGGCTACACCTTC
CDR3: CSVLDINYGYTF

size: .
D: TRBD1
V: TRBV19
J: TRBJ2-7
DNA: TGTGCCAGTAGAGGACAGGGCGGCGAGCAGTACTTC
CDR3: CASRGQGGEQYF

size: .
D: .
V: TRBV19
J: TRBJ1-2
DNA: TGTGCCACCGACCCCGGGACTTACTATGGCTACACCTTC
CDR3: CATDPGTYYGYTF

size: .
D: .
V: TRBV19
J: TRBJ2-3
DNA: TGTGCCAGCAAGCTAGAGAGCGGCACAGATACGCAGTATTTT
CDR3: CASKLESGTDTQYF

size: .
D: TRBD1
V: TRBV5-4
J: TRBJ1-2
DNA: TGTGCCAGCAGCTCGGGACAGACGAAAGATTATGGCTACACCTTC
CDR3: CASSSGQTKDYGYTF

size: .
D: .
V: TRBV12-5
J: TRBJ2-5
DNA: TGTGCTAGTGGTTTGAACCTAGTAGCGGAAGAGACCCAGTACTTC
CDR3: CASGLNLVAEETQYF

size: .
D: .
V: TRBV28
J: TRBJ1-2
DNA: TGTGCCAGCCAGGGTGAAGGTTCCCGAGGAGGGAAAGGCTACACCTTC
CDR3: CASQGEGSRGGKGYTF

size: .
D: TRBD2
V: TRBV28
J: TRBJ2-3
DNA: TGTGCCAGCAGTTTTTACAGCGGGAGTCGAACAGATACGCAGTATTTT
CDR3: CASSFYSGSRTDTQYF

size: .
D: TRBD1
V: TRBV9
J: TRBJ1-3
DNA: TGTGCCAGCAAAAAAGGGGACAGGGACACTGGAAACACCATATATTTT
CDR3: CASKKGDRDTGNTIYF

size: .
D: .
V: TRBV28
J: TRBJ2-7
DNA: TGTGCCAGCAGTAGAATACCTGGCGGGAACGAGCAGTACTTC
CDR3: CASSRIPGGNEQYF

size: .
D: TRBD2
V: TRBV5-6
J: TRBJ2-1
DNA: TGTGCCAGCAGCTTGGGGGACTACCACAATGAGCAGTTCTTC
CDR3: CASSLGDYHNEQFF

size: .
D: TRBD1
V: TRBV28
J: TRBJ1-5
DNA: TGTGCCAGCAGGGACGGACAGGAGGTTCAGCCCCAGCATTTT
CDR3: CASRDGQEVQPQHF

size: few
D: .
V: TRBV7-9
J: TRBJ1-5
DNA: TGTGCCAGCAGCTTAGCGAGGGGCAATCAGCCCCAGCATTTT
CDR3: CASSLARGNQPQHF

size: few
D: .
V: TRBV28
J: TRBJ1-6
DNA: TGTGCCAGCGGGCGGGATAGCTCCTATAATTCACCCCTCCACTTT
CDR3: CASGRDSSYNSPLHF

size: .
D: TRBD2
V: TRBV5-8
J: TRBJ2-1
DNA: TGTGCCAGCGGGACTAGGAATAACAATGAGCAGTTCTTC
CDR3: CASGTRNNNEQFF

size: .
D: .
V: TRBV29-1
J: TRBJ1-3
DNA: TGCAGCGTTGAGGGGACACCTTCCTCTGGAAACACCATATATTTT
CDR3: CSVEGTPSSGNTIYF

size: .
D: TRBD1
V: TRBV28
J: TRBJ1-6
DNA: TGTGCCAGCAGTGGGCTGGCGGGACAGGGCTCCTATAATTCACCCCTCCACTTT
CDR3: CASSGLAGQGSYNSPLHF

size: .
D: .
V: TRBV28
J: TRBJ1-5
DNA: TGTGCCAGCAGGGGAACAGGGAACAACAATCAGCCCCAGCATTTT
CDR3: CASRGTGNNNQPQHF

size: .
D: TRBD1
V: TRBV19
J: TRBJ1-2
DNA: TGTGCCAGTAGTCCTCACCCGACAGGGAAAGGGGTTTCGCACTATGGCTACACCTTC
CDR3: CASSPHPTGKGVSHYGYTF

size: .
D: .
V: TRBV18
J: TRBJ1-1
DNA: TGTGCCAGCTCATCGATGAGCGATTACACTGAAGCTTTCTTT
CDR3: CASSSMSDYTEAFF

size: .
D: .
V: TRBV6-5
J: TRBJ2-7
DNA: TGTGCCAGCAGTTACTCGGATAGCGGTGACTACGAGCAGTACTTC
CDR3: CASSYSDSGDYEQYF

size: .
D: .
V: TRBV10-3
J: TRBJ1-5
DNA: TGTGCCACCCTGGGGGAGGGGCAGCCCCAGCATTTT
CDR3: CATLGEGQPQHF

size: .
D: TRBD1
V: TRBV7-9
J: TRBJ1-1
DNA: TGTGCCAGCAGCTTAGGCCTGGGACAGGGGGCTTTGGGCACTGAAGCTTTCTTT
CDR3: CASSLGLGQGALGTEAFF

size: .
D: TRBD2
V: TRBV7-3
J: TRBJ2-1
DNA: TGTGCCAGCAGCCCTAGCGGGAGCATTGAGCAGTTCTTC
CDR3: CASSPSGSIEQFF

size: .
D: TRBD1
V: TRBV5-5
J: TRBJ1-4
DNA: TGTGCCAGCAGCCCTGGACAGGGGGGTAATGAAAAACTGTTTTTT
CDR3: CASSPGQGGNEKLFF

size: .
D: .
V: TRBV7-8
J: TRBJ2-1
DNA: TGTGCCAGCAGGCAACAACCGAGGGAGGACGAGCAGTTCTTC
CDR3: CASRQQPREDEQFF

size: .
D: .
V: TRBV28
J: TRBJ2-2
DNA: TGTGCCGGTGGCGGTTACACCGGGGAGCTGTTTTTT
CDR3: CAGGGYTGELFF

size: few
D: .
V: TRBV7-8
J: TRBJ2-7
DNA: TGTGCCAGCAGCTTAGCGGTAGCAGGGACCTACGAGCAGTACTTC
CDR3: CASSLAVAGTYEQYF

size: .
D: .
V: TRBV29-1
J: TRBJ1-4
DNA: TGCAGCGTTGAAGGCGCTAGTGAAAAACTGTTTTTT
CDR3: CSVEGASEKLFF

size: .
D: .
V: TRBV5-1
J: TRBJ1-1
DNA: TGCGCCAGCAGCTTGGGACGGGAGAACACTGAAGCTTTCTTT
CDR3: CASSLGRENTEAFF

size: .
D: .
V: TRBV28
J: TRBJ2-3
DNA: TGTGGGACCCGGGGGGCCAGCACAGATACGCAGTATTTT
CDR3: CGTRGASTDTQYF